Below are 25 T cell receptor beta chains sequenced from a single sample in a study of T cells in localized non-small cell lung cancer. Assay used: immunoSEQ multiplex PCR; TCRdb lists only in-frame clones, some missing. The table lists 20,000 to 30,000 clones, about 90% of them singletons. The source material was peripheral blood, sampled before any cancer treatment. Receptors were obtained from a male donor at least 60 years old with stage I squamous cell lung carcinoma.

The J gene is TRBJ2-7, the V gene TRBV7-2, with D hard to call. CDR1 and CDR2 (germline): SGHTA, FQGNSA. The CDR3 has 13 amino acids. V was cut by 1 base and J by 6 bases, with 10 bases left in between. CDR3 loop: CASSLGDGLEQYF. In DNA form, the CDR3 reads TGTGCCAGCAGCTTAGGTGACGGGCTCGAGCAGTACTTC.

The chain links TRBV6-6 to TRBJ1-1, with unresolved D. The V end was cut by 0 bases, the J end by 1 base, with 9 bases between. Germline V gene data show CDR1 as MNHNY and CDR2 as SVGAGI (reference sequence). The CDR3 runs to 15 residues. CDR3 sequence reads: CASSYSRLRNTEAFF. The CDR3 DNA reads TGTGCCAGCAGTTACTCCCGGCTTCGGAACACTGAAGCTTTCTTT.

The chain uses TRBV29-1 and TRBJ1-2, with no clear D. CDR3 length: 13 amino acids. V was cut by 1 base and J by 4 bases, with 10 bases left in between. Germline lookup yields CDR1 SQVTM and CDR2 ANQGSEA. The CDR3 nucleotides are TGCAGCGTTGAAGCGGAAGGGCGCTATGGCTACACCTTC. It yields the protein CSVEAEGRYGYTF.

The chain combines TRBV4-3 with TRBJ1-2; 10 nucleotides agree with TRBD1. Germline CDR1 LGHNA, CDR2 YSLEER. The CDR3 is 17 amino acids. V gave up 5 bases and J gave up 4 bases; unmatched junction bases: 13. CDR3 amino acids: CASSSRLGTGVVYGYTF. CDR3 in DNA: TGCGCCAGCAGCTCCCGCTTAGGGACAGGGGTAGTCTATGGCTACACCTTC.

J is TRBJ1-1 and V is TRBV2, with 10 bases matching TRBD1. The V and J ends lost 11 bases and 0 bases, in that order; junction bases with no gene match: 9. CDR1 SNHLY and CDR2 FYNNEI come from the germline V gene. This CDR3 has 15 amino acids. CDR3: CAGTGQGFLNTEAFF. CDR3 nucleotides: TGTGCCGGAACGGGACAGGGGTTTTTGAACACTGAAGCTTTCTTT.

V gene TRBV7-9 combines with J gene TRBJ2-1; TRBD2 agrees at 14 bases. The CDR3 extends over 17 amino acids. Germline CDR1 and CDR2: SEHNR and FQNEAQ (reference sequence). V shed 1 base and J 4 bases; nucleotides not matched to a gene: 3. The CDR3: CASSLGLAGGDYNEQFF. Written as DNA, the CDR3 is TGTGCCAGCAGCTTAGGACTAGCGGGAGGGGATTACAATGAGCAGTTCTTC.

This sequence joins TRBV6-5 and TRBJ1-6, with D unresolved. V was trimmed by 0 bases and J by 10 bases, leaving 13 bases between them. Per germline, CDR1 MNHEY and CDR2 SVGAGI. The CDR3 totals 15 residues. Here the CDR3 reads CASSYSPLSPSPLHF. The DNA of the CDR3 is TGTGCCAGCAGTTACTCGCCCCTAAGTCCCTCACCCCTCCACTTT.

The chain links TRBV30 to TRBJ1-5; no clear D gene. V lost 2 bases and J lost 0, with 5 bases in between. Germline CDR1 reads GTSNPN; CDR2 reads SVGIG (reference sequence). This CDR3 has 13 amino acids. CDR3 sequence: CAWSRDSNQPQHF. In DNA form, the CDR3 reads TGTGCCTGGAGTAGGGATAGCAATCAGCCCCAGCATTTT. Looking up the rest from reference TRBV30 and TRBJ1-5 gives the full variable domain: SQTIHQWPATLVQPVGSPLSLECTVEGTSNPNLYWYRQAAGRGLQLLFYSVGIGQISSEVPQNLSASRPQDRQFILSSKKLLLSDSGFYLCAWSRDSNQPQHFGDGTRLSIL.

The CDR3 DNA reads TGTGCCAGCAGCTTGGGAACAGGGATCGAGCAGTACTTC. This translates into CASSLGTGIEQYF. The V call is TRBV5-4, the J call TRBJ2-7; D is perhaps TRBD1 (6 bases). Germline V CDR1 and CDR2: SGHNT, YYREEE (reference sequence). The CDR3 sequence is 13 residues long. V lost 0 bases, J lost 6 bases, and 10 bases lay in between.

J is TRBJ2-4 and V is TRBV5-6, with 7 nucleotides matching TRBD1. The CDR3 contains 12 residues. Germline V gives CDR1 SGHDT, CDR2 YYEEEE. V lost 3 bases to trimming and J lost 8 bases; unmatched junction nucleotides: 2. CDR3 sequence: CASSYRGDIQYF. DNA for the CDR3: TGTGCCAGCAGCTACAGGGGCGACATTCAGTACTTC. Based on the CDR3 plus reference TRBV5-6 and TRBJ2-4, the full variable domain is DAGVTQSPTHLIKTRGQQVTLRCSPKSGHDTVSWYQQALGQGPQFIFQYYEEEERQRGNFPDRFSGHQFPNYSSELNVNALLLGDSALYLCASSYRGDIQYFGAGTRLSVL.

The gene calls are TRBV7-2 and TRBJ2-1; TRBD2 matches at 14 bases. Per germline, CDR1 SGHTA and CDR2 FQGNSA. V dropped 7 bases and J dropped 6; count of bases not matched to a gene: 2. There are 14 residues in the CDR3. Here the CDR3 DNA reads TGTGCCAGCACCGGACTAGCGGGAGGCAATGAGCAGTTCTTC. Its protein is CASTGLAGGNEQFF.

The V call is TRBV6-5, the J call TRBJ2-7, with 8 bases lining up with TRBD1. Looked up from germline, CDR1 is MNHEY and CDR2 is SVGAGI. V shed 6 bases, J shed 5 bases, and the junction held 6 bases outside the gene matches. The CDR3 extends over 13 amino acids. CDR3 amino acids: CASRSGQGNEQYF. CDR3 DNA sequence: TGTGCCAGCAGGTCTGGACAGGGTAACGAGCAGTACTTC.

The chain recombines TRBV6-4 with TRBJ1-6; D not certain. Germline CDR1 MRHNA, CDR2 SNTAGT. V was clipped by 2 bases and J by 0 bases, with 17 bases between them. The CDR3 is 19 amino acids. This CDR3 reads CASSDPRRVSCSYNSPLHF. The CDR3 coding sequence is TGTGCCAGCAGTGACCCCCGAAGGGTGAGTTGCTCCTATAATTCACCCCTCCACTTT.

The chain recombines TRBV6-6 with TRBJ1-5; 7 bases align to TRBD1. The CDR3 is 14 amino acids. Trimming took 8 bases from V and 5 from J; bases not matched to a gene: 9. CDR1 and CDR2 from the germline V gene are MNHNY and SVGAGI (reference sequence). The CDR3 here is CASRWDSRDQPQHF. Here the CDR3 DNA reads TGTGCCAGCCGCTGGGACAGCCGAGATCAGCCCCAGCATTTT.

The chain combines TRBV5-1 with TRBJ2-3; D remains ambiguous. Trimming pared 0 bases from V and 2 bases from J, leaving 10 bases between. In germline, CDR1 is SGHRS, CDR2 YFSETQ. The CDR3 contains 15 residues. CDR3 loop: CASSLAYGITDTQYF. The CDR3 DNA is TGCGCCAGCAGCTTGGCCTATGGTATCACAGATACGCAGTATTTT.

The V and J genes are TRBV7-2 and TRBJ2-1; D not resolved. The CDR3 has 12 residues. CDR1 is SGHTA, CDR2 FQGNSA, per germline. V lost 3 bases to trimming and J lost 12 bases, with 12 bases between them. The CDR3 DNA reads as TGTGCCAGCAGCTTGAGTGGTCCGGGGCAGTTCTTC. Protein product: CASSLSGPGQFF.

The gene calls are TRBV29-1 and TRBJ2-1; D is uncertain. Looked up from germline, CDR1 is SQVTM and CDR2 is ANQGSEA. The CDR3 has 10 residues. V lost 7 bases and J 6 bases, leaving 7 bases between the germline ends. Here the CDR3 DNA reads TGCAGCGACCCAATCAATGAGCAGTTCTTC. Residues: CSDPINEQFF.

The chain couples TRBV18 to TRBJ2-1, with D possibly TRBD2 on 6 matching bases. The germline V gene encodes CDR1 KGHSH and CDR2 LQKENI. The germline V and J ends were trimmed by 6 bases and 1 base, with 16 bases remaining between them. The CDR3 sequence is 16 residues long. The CDR3 DNA sequence: TGTGCCAGCTCGACCCTAGCGCCCCGGTCCTACAATGAGCAGTTCTTC. Protein: CASSTLAPRSYNEQFF.

The V gene is TRBV10-3, the J gene TRBJ1-1; the match to TRBD1 covers 9 bases. CDR1 ENHRY and CDR2 SYGVKD come from the germline V gene. The CDR3 is made up of 17 amino acids. J gave up 1 base and V 0 bases, and 6 bases lay outside the gene matches. The CDR3 DNA reads as TGTGCCATCAGTGAGTCGAGGACAGGGGACTGGAACACTGAAGCTTTCTTT. Residues: CAISESRTGDWNTEAFF.

The chain employs TRBV19 and TRBJ1-4; 8 bases match TRBD1. This CDR3 region has 15 residues. Germline V gene data show CDR1 as LNHDA and CDR2 as SQIVND (reference sequence). J lost 5 bases, V lost 3 bases, and 5 bases had no gene match. The CDR3 DNA reads TGTGCCAGTAGTATTGACAGGGGCTTCAATGAAAAACTGTTTTTT. Its protein is CASSIDRGFNEKLFF.

This rearrangement joins TRBV9 to TRBJ1-4; the D is unclear. The germline gives CDR1 SGDLS, CDR2 YYNGEE. The CDR3 has 15 amino acids. Trimming stripped 4 bases from V and 7 bases from J, with 17 bases between. The CDR3 region is CASSPREGTVEKLFF. The CDR3 nucleotides are TGTGCCAGCAGCCCCAGAGAGGGTACGGTTGAAAAACTGTTTTTT.

This clone was seen a few times. The chain links TRBV9 to TRBJ2-7; TRBD2 matches 7 bases. Per germline, CDR1 SGDLS and CDR2 YYNGEE. Trimming removed 3 bases from V and 5 bases from J; junction bases left unmatched: 8. This CDR3 is built from 14 residues. DNA for the CDR3: TGTGCCAGCAGCGCAACTAGCGAACCCCACGAGCAGTACTTC. Its translation is CASSATSEPHEQYF.

The V gene is TRBV6-1, the J gene TRBJ2-7; 7 bases align to TRBD1. J was trimmed by 3 bases and V by 4 bases; bases with no gene match: 12. This CDR3 spans 16 amino acids. CDR1 and CDR2 from the germline V gene are MNHNS and SASEGT. CDR3 sequence reads: CASSVIGQANLYEQYF. CDR3 nucleotides: TGTGCCAGCAGTGTAATCGGACAGGCCAATCTCTACGAGCAGTACTTC.

Concerning this clone: One end of the junction does not line up with germline, which may come from a read error. V and J are TRBV2 and TRBJ1-2; D is unresolved. CDR3 length equals 13 residues. Per germline, CDR1 SNHLY and CDR2 FYNNEI. The chain's CDR3 is CASSPWELFGHTF. For the CDR3, the DNA is TGTGCCAGCAGTCCTTGGGAATTGTTTGGCCACACCTTC.

For the CDR3, the DNA is TGTGCCAGCAGCCAAGACGAGGCGGGAGCTAGCACAGATACGCAGTATTTT. It is translated as CASSQDEAGASTDTQYF. The genes are TRBV14 and TRBJ2-3, with 7 nucleotides matching TRBD2. Per germline, CDR1 SGHDN and CDR2 FVKESK. V was clipped by 0 bases and J by 0 bases; unmatched bases: 6. The CDR3 contains 17 residues.